This TCR beta chain was found in a study of OX40 agonist ivuxolimab in advanced cancers. TCRdb's table, derived via immunoSEQ multiplex PCR, lists solely in-frame clones and lacks some. The sample lists 40,000 to 55,000 clones; 75% to 85% were seen once. Prior autoimmune disease or systemic immunosuppression barred patients. Trimming left V 0 bases short and J 10 bases short, with 11 bases between. This CDR3 is 14 amino acids long. The germline gives CDR1 SGHRS, CDR2 YFSETQ. The V call is TRBV5-1, the J call TRBJ1-6; D is undetermined. Sequenced here: CD4+ or CD8+ T cells sorted from blood, sampled in a trial of the OX40 agonist ivuxolimab. The source is an adult with an advanced solid tumor such as melanoma, head and neck, liver or kidney cancer. As DNA, the CDR3 is TGCGCCAGCAGCTTGGGGTCGGGTTCATCACCCCTCCACTTT. This gives the protein CASSLGSGSSPLHF.